This TCR beta chain was identified during a study of regulatory T cells in long-lasting Graves disease. Study-wide results and limits: TCR diversity was lower in persistent Graves' patients (versus newly diagnosed ones).

HTBI primers from iRepertoire and Arm-PCR of CDR3 regions yielded the TCR beta libraries. TCRdb reprocessed the multiplex PCR reads with MiXCR, giving one entry per CDR3 protein. The table lists around 450,000 distinct CDR3 sequences, about 16% of them singletons. Time point of the sample: newly diagnosed GD, antithyroid drugs for less than 3 months. Extracted RNA from PBMCs served as the source of the TCR library. Concerning this clonotype: What it recognizes is unknown.

Trimming stripped 9 bases from V and 0 bases from J, with 25 bases between. The V gene's germline CDR1 is LNHNV and CDR2 YYDKDF (reference sequence). The CDR3 has 18 amino acids. This sample also belongs to another study, concerning T cells in Graves' hyperthyroidism and ophthalmopathy.

The V and J genes are TRBV15 and TRBJ2-3; maybe TRBD2 (6 bases). Sequencing was performed on peripheral blood mononuclear cells (PBMCs), taken at new diagnosis, from a patient treated with antithyroid drugs. This sequence originates from a man between 40 and 49 years old with Graves disease. The CDR3 here is CATRTTGGAGTSTDTQYF. The CDR3 DNA sequence: TGTGCCACTAGGACTACTGGAGGAGCCGGTACTAGCACAGATACGCAGTATTTT.